This TCR beta chain was captured by sequencing in a study of Graves' ophthalmopathy and Graves' hyperthyroidism. Study outcomes and limitations: A model built from 13 signatures distinguished ophthalmopathy from stable hyperthyroidism with approximately 89% sensitivity and about 84% specificity.

The CDR3 has 14 amino acids. Germline values: CDR1 ENHRY, CDR2 SYGVKD. V shed 6 bases, J shed 5 bases, and the junction held 8 bases outside the gene matches. The study amplified TCR beta CDR3 regions using RNA transcripts. Second-round multiplex PCR came after a first-round RT-PCR that employed HTBI primers. TCRdb passed the multiplex PCR reads through MiXCR, listing each CDR3 protein once. The repertoire holds about 620,000 distinct CDR3 sequences, 22% seen once, with approximately 7% in the top ten. No ophthalmopathy within 18 months of follow-up signified stable hyperthyroidism. Newly diagnosed, the hyperthyroidism patients had under 2 months' duration and were aged 18 to 65. As diagnostic evidence, clinical symptoms, serum thyroxine, TRAb, thyroid ultrasound and orbital computed tomography were relied upon. Worth noting for this clonotype: The antigen is undetermined.

Sequenced: peripheral blood. The TCR sequence derives from a woman aged 18-30 years with stable Graves' hyperthyroidism. Some clones in this sample may be carry-over from other donors' samples. The rearrangement uses TRBV10-3 and TRBJ1-2; 8 bases map to TRBD1. CDR3 protein: CAISVDRGYYGYTF. In DNA form, the CDR3 reads TGTGCCATCAGCGTCGACAGGGGCTATTATGGCTACACCTTC.